The T cell receptor beta chain described here comes from a study of T cells in Graves' hyperthyroidism and ophthalmopathy. No ophthalmopathy progression within 18 months constituted stable Graves' hyperthyroidism. Together with thyroid ultrasound, orbital computed tomography, serum thyroxine and TRAb, clinical symptoms were used for diagnoses. The CDR3 contains 14 residues. Germline CDR1 is MNHNY and CDR2 is SVGAGI (reference sequence). The V and J ends lost 5 bases and 8 bases respectively, with 18 bases between them. General study results and limits: In the blood, most expanded thyroid clonotypes above 0.001 appeared as well.

Amplification of TCR beta CDR3 regions used RNA as the template. Researchers ran a first-round RT-PCR on the TCR CDR3 using the HTBI primer set. TCRdb itself ran the multiplex PCR reads through MiXCR, one entry per CDR3 protein. The sample lists 500,000 to 600,000 distinct CDR3 sequences, about 43% occurring once. Points on this clonotype: Its antigen is unidentified.

This chain links TRBV6-6 with TRBJ1-2, with D perhaps matching TRBD1 (5 bases). The sample consisted of peripheral blood or thyroid tissue (not recorded which). The TCR sequence derives from a woman between 18 and 29 years old with Graves' hyperthyroidism. CDR3 amino acids: CASSVGTRVKGYTF. DNA for the CDR3: TGTGCCAGCAGTGTAGGGACTAGAGTAAAGGGCTACACCTTC.